A single sample is the source of the 18 T cell receptor beta chains below, sequenced in a study of blood T cell repertoires in COVID-19. This table comes from immunoSEQ multiplex PCR, and its TCRdb copy is limited to in-frame clones, with some not included. The sample lists around 200,000 clones; approximately 87% were seen once. Sequenced sample: peripheral blood. The receptor set was obtained from a man in his 70s with active or convalescent COVID-19.

The gene calls are TRBV24-1 and TRBJ1-2, with 10 bases that match TRBD1. The V and J ends lost 3 bases and 8 bases, in that order; junction bases with no gene match: 5. CDR1 and CDR2 from the germline V gene are KGHDR and SFDVKD. The length of the CDR3 is 14 residues. The CDR3 reads CATSDPGTGVGYTF. For the CDR3, the DNA is TGTGCCACCAGTGATCCCGGGACAGGGGTCGGCTACACCTTC.

The CDR3 spells CATSGSGAGDTQYF. CDR3 DNA sequence: TGTGCCACCAGTGGTTCTGGCGCAGGAGATACGCAGTATTTT. The J gene is TRBJ2-3, the V gene TRBV24-1; D is unclear. The length of the CDR3 is 14 residues. The germline CDR1 and CDR2 sequences are KGHDR and SFDVKD. V lost 5 bases and J lost 5, with 13 bases in between.

The gene calls are TRBV5-6 and TRBJ2-1; 11 bases line up with TRBD2. The CDR3 loop spans 14 amino acids. Germline V lookup: CDR1 SGHDT, CDR2 YYEEEE. The ends lost 4 bases at V and 9 bases at J; junction bases unmatched: 6. The CDR3 DNA is TGTGCCAGCAGCGTAGCGGGGGGGCATAGTGAGCAGTTCTTC. Protein: CASSVAGGHSEQFF.

The chain couples TRBV6-5 to TRBJ1-2; 10 bases line up with TRBD1. Germline V gives CDR1 MNHEY, CDR2 SVGAGI. V was pared by 6 bases and J by 4 bases, with 8 bases of the junction left unmatched. The CDR3 is made up of 15 amino acids. CDR3 bases: TGTGCCAGCAGCGCCGGGACAGGGGTTGTCTATGGCTACACCTTC. It codes for CASSAGTGVVYGYTF.

This chain links TRBV12-3 or TRBV12-4 with TRBJ1-1; 7 bases agree with TRBD1. V lost 3 bases to trimming and J lost 11 bases; unmatched junction nucleotides: 6. The CDR3 covers 12 residues. DNA for the CDR3: TGTGCCAGCAGTTTGGGGACAGCGGAGGCTTTCTTT. This sequence encodes CASSLGTAEAFF.

This clone was seen a handful of times. This chain links TRBV2 with TRBJ1-1, with 10 nucleotides matching TRBD1. Germline V gene lookup returns CDR1 SNHLY and CDR2 FYNNEI. The length of the CDR3 is 14 residues. Unmatched junction bases numbered 5, after V lost 5 bases and J lost 5 bases. The CDR3 DNA reads TGTGCCAGCAGTAAGGGACAGGGGCTTACTGAAGCTTTCTTT. It codes for CASSKGQGLTEAFF.

This chain links TRBV7-9 with TRBJ1-4; 8 bases line up with TRBD1. V trimming: 5 bases; J trimming: 4 bases; junction bases outside the gene matches: 6. The CDR3 runs 15 residues. Germline V gene sequence: CDR1 SEHNR, CDR2 FQNEAQ (reference sequence). The CDR3 DNA sequence: TGTGCCAGCAGCCTTTCAGGGGGCCGTAATGAAAAACTGTTTTTT. Protein: CASSLSGGRNEKLFF.

The rearrangement joins TRBV7-6 to TRBJ2-7; 11 bases are shared with TRBD1. Germline values: CDR1 SGHVS, CDR2 FNYEAQ. V shed 5 bases and J 0 bases; nucleotides not matched to a gene: 3. The CDR3 consists of 15 residues. CDR3 nucleotide sequence: TGTGCCAGCAGCCCCGGACAGGGGGCCTCCTACGAGCAGTACTTC. It yields the protein CASSPGQGASYEQYF.

V and J are TRBV7-8 and TRBJ1-2; 8 bases are a match to TRBD1. The J segment lost 5 bases and the V segment lost 5 bases, leaving 4 bases of the junction unmatched. Germline values: CDR1 SGHVS, CDR2 FQNEAQ. The CDR3 loop spans 13 amino acids. The CDR3 loop is CASSPGQEYGYTF. CDR3 in DNA: TGTGCCAGCAGCCCGGGACAGGAATATGGCTACACCTTC. Complete variable domain (other parts from reference TRBV7-8 and TRBJ1-2): GAGVSQSPRYKVAKRGQDVALRCDPISGHVSLFWYQQALGQGPEFLTYFQNEAQLDKSGLPSDRFFAERPEGSVSTLKIQRTQQEDSAVYLCASSPGQEYGYTFGSGTRLTVV.

This rearrangement joins TRBV14 to TRBJ2-3; no clear D. Trimming cost V 0 bases and J 5 bases, with 6 bases left between them. The germline gives CDR1 SGHDN, CDR2 FVKESK. The CDR3 has 13 residues. CDR3 sequence: CASSQDVRDTQYF. The CDR3 nucleotides read TGTGCCAGCAGCCAAGATGTGCGAGATACGCAGTATTTT.

This chain's CDR3 is CASSPTGESGYTF. The CDR3 DNA reads TGCGCCAGCAGCCCGACAGGGGAGAGTGGCTACACCTTC. This chain links TRBV5-1 with TRBJ1-2; 8 nucleotides align to TRBD1. V gave up 4 bases and J gave up 7 bases; unmatched junction bases: 6. Germline CDR1 and CDR2: SGHRS and YFSETQ. The length of the CDR3 is 13 residues.

The rearrangement links TRBV19 to TRBJ2-3, with D perhaps matching TRBD1 (7 bases). The germline gives CDR1 LNHDA, CDR2 SQIVND (reference sequence). The CDR3 runs to 15 residues. Between the trimmed V and J ends, which lost 3 bases and 6 bases, there was a span of 16 bases. The CDR3 region is CASSIAGPRGDTQYF. The DNA of the CDR3 is TGTGCCAGTAGTATCGCGGGGCCCAGGGGGGATACGCAGTATTTT.

The chain joins TRBV24-1 to TRBJ2-1; D might be TRBD2 (6 bases). The CDR3 is 14 amino acids. The V gene's germline CDR1 is KGHDR and CDR2 SFDVKD. The V and J ends lost 4 bases and 7 bases respectively, with 13 bases between them. The CDR3 spells CATSDRTIGNEQFF. Written as DNA, the CDR3 is TGTGCCACCAGTGACCGGACTATAGGGAATGAGCAGTTCTTC.

The chain couples TRBV18 to TRBJ2-5; tentative D call: TRBD2 (5 bases). The CDR3 has 14 residues. Trimming removed 6 bases from V and 2 bases from J, with 13 bases in between. Per the germline V gene, CDR1 is KGHSH and CDR2 is LQKENI. For the CDR3, the DNA is TGTGCCAGCTCTCCTGGACTGGGACAAGAGACCCAGTACTTC. Its protein is CASSPGLGQETQYF.

The genes are TRBV25-1 and TRBJ2-5, with 9 bases fitting TRBD2. With V trimmed by 4 bases and J by 5 bases, 8 bases remained unmatched. The germline CDR1 and CDR2 sequences are MGHDK and SYGVNS. The CDR3 totals 15 residues. CDR3 sequence: CASSVPGTSMETQYF. CDR3 sequence (DNA): TGTGCCAGCAGTGTCCCCGGGACTAGCATGGAGACCCAGTACTTC.

This clone was recorded once. V usage is TRBV6-5 and J usage is TRBJ2-7; D might be TRBD1 (6 bases). V was pared by 6 bases and J by 2 bases, with 8 bases between. Germline CDR1 and CDR2: MNHEY and SVGAGI. The CDR3 sequence is 12 residues long. The CDR3 region has the DNA TGTGCCAGCAGCTCAGGGGCCTACGAGCAGTACTTC. This sequence encodes CASSSGAYEQYF.

This clone was seen just once. This rearrangement joins TRBV7-9 to TRBJ1-5; D gene unclear. In germline, CDR1 is SEHNR, CDR2 FQNEAQ (reference sequence). Trimming left V 3 bases short and J 3 bases short, with 3 bases between. CDR3 size: 12 residues. CDR3 sequence (DNA): TGTGCCAGCAGCTTTATCAATCAGCCCCAGCATTTT. This sequence encodes CASSFINQPQHF.

The V call is TRBV9, the J call TRBJ2-7; no reliable D call. Deletions cut 6 bases from V and 0 bases from J, with 16 bases between. There are 15 residues in the CDR3. CDR1 SGDLS and CDR2 YYNGEE come from the germline V gene. In nucleotides, the CDR3 is TGTGCCAGCACCAGAGGTCCAGCCGCCTCCTACGAGCAGTACTTC. It specifies CASTRGPAASYEQYF. The whole variable domain, filled in from reference TRBV9 and TRBJ2-7, reads DSGVTQTPKHLITATGQRVTLRCSPRSGDLSVYWYQQSLDQGLQFLIQYYNGEERAKGNILERFSAQQFPDLHSELNLSSLELGDSALYFCASTRGPAASYEQYFGPGTRLTVT.